These T cell receptor beta chains were read from a single sample in a study of PD-1 blockade in classical Hodgkin lymphoma. Sequencing used immunoSEQ multiplex PCR; TCRdb keeps in-frame clones, though not all of them. The table lists 15,000 to 20,000 clones, about 92% of them singletons. The sequenced sample was CD4+ T cells from blood. The receptor set was obtained from a human donor with classical Hodgkin lymphoma. Each CDR3 is given with its conserved first and last residue. A D gene is named only where the DNA matches it firmly. Expanded clones get a size class; other rows say once, few or many, or leave the size out.

CDR3 length: 16; J gene: TRBJ2-2; clone size: -; D gene: TRBD2; V gene: TRBV10-2; CDR3 DNA: TGCGCCAGCAGTTCGTCCGGGAGGGCCCCCACCGGGGAGCTGTTTTTT; CDR3 protein: CASSSSGRAPTGELFF
CDR3 length: 11; J gene: TRBJ2-1; clone size: -; D gene: -; V gene: TRBV5-6; CDR3 DNA: TGTGCCAGCAGCCGATTGAATGAGCAGTTCTTC; CDR3 protein: CASSRLNEQFF
CDR3 length: 15; J gene: TRBJ2-1; clone size: -; D gene: TRBD2; V gene: TRBV7-6; CDR3 DNA: TGTGCCAGCAGCTTAGGTGGGACTAGATACAATGAGCAGTTCTTC; CDR3 protein: CASSLGGTRYNEQFF
CDR3 length: 13; J gene: TRBJ2-5; clone size: -; D gene: -; V gene: TRBV6-5; CDR3 DNA: TGTGCCAGCAGTCCAGACTCCGGGGAGACCCAGTACTTC; CDR3 protein: CASSPDSGETQYF
CDR3 length: 14; J gene: TRBJ2-7; clone size: -; D gene: -; V gene: TRBV10-3; CDR3 DNA: TGTGCCATCAAGGAGGACGTGTTCCCCAACGAGCAGTACTTC; CDR3 protein: CAIKEDVFPNEQYF
CDR3 length: 16; J gene: TRBJ2-3; clone size: -; D gene: TRBD2; V gene: TRBV9; CDR3 DNA: TGTGCCAGCAGCGTAGGAAGCGGGATCGTGACAGATACGCAGTATTTT; CDR3 protein: CASSVGSGIVTDTQYF
CDR3 length: 12; J gene: TRBJ2-7; clone size: -; D gene: -; V gene: TRBV5-1; CDR3 DNA: TGCGCCAGCAGCTTTTCGGGAAACGAGCAGTACTTC; CDR3 protein: CASSFSGNEQYF
CDR3 length: 13; J gene: TRBJ2-3; clone size: -; D gene: -; V gene: TRBV18; CDR3 DNA: TGTGCCAGCTCATCACAGGGCGGAGATACGCAGTATTTT; CDR3 protein: CASSSQGGDTQYF
CDR3 length: 14; J gene: TRBJ2-7; clone size: -; D gene: -; V gene: TRBV12-5; CDR3 DNA: TGTGCTAGTGGTTGGGCAGGGAGCTCCTACGAGCAGTACTTC; CDR3 protein: CASGWAGSSYEQYF
CDR3 length: 14; J gene: TRBJ1-1; clone size: once; D gene: -; V gene: TRBV7-9; CDR3 DNA: TGTGCCAGCAGCTTAGCGCTATTGAACACTGAAGCTTTCTTT; CDR3 protein: CASSLALLNTEAFF
CDR3 length: 13; J gene: TRBJ2-1; clone size: -; D gene: -; V gene: TRBV19; CDR3 DNA: TGTGCCAGCACCGGGATTTCTTACAATGAGCAGTTCTTC; CDR3 protein: CASTGISYNEQFF
CDR3 length: 14; J gene: TRBJ2-5; clone size: -; D gene: -; V gene: TRBV2; CDR3 DNA: TGTGCCAGCAGTATCCAGGGGGGTCAAGAGACCCAGTACTTC; CDR3 protein: CASSIQGGQETQYF
CDR3 length: 19; J gene: TRBJ2-5; clone size: -; D gene: TRBD1; V gene: TRBV30; CDR3 DNA: TGTGCCTGGAGTGTGCCCCGAGGGGCCTCCGACAGGGTCCAAGAGACCCAGTACTTC; CDR3 protein: CAWSVPRGASDRVQETQYF
CDR3 length: 13; J gene: TRBJ1-2; clone size: -; D gene: -; V gene: TRBV7-8; CDR3 DNA: TGTGCCAGCAGCTTAGGGGGGAACTATGGCTACACCTTC; CDR3 protein: CASSLGGNYGYTF
CDR3 length: 15; J gene: TRBJ2-1; clone size: -; D gene: TRBD2; V gene: TRBV28; CDR3 DNA: TGTGCCAGCAGTTTTCCCCGGGGGGTTTACAATGAGCAGTTCTTC; CDR3 protein: CASSFPRGVYNEQFF
CDR3 length: 11; J gene: TRBJ1-1; clone size: -; D gene: -; V gene: TRBV28; CDR3 DNA: TGTGCCAGCAGACTACAGGAAGGAGCTTTCTTT; CDR3 protein: CASRLQEGAFF
CDR3 length: 20; J gene: TRBJ2-1; clone size: -; D gene: TRBD2; V gene: TRBV27; CDR3 DNA: TGTGCCAGCAGTTTAGTACGGGGTCAATTGGGACTAGCCTCATACAATGAGCAGTTCTTC; CDR3 protein: CASSLVRGQLGLASYNEQFF
CDR3 length: 14; J gene: TRBJ2-3; clone size: -; D gene: TRBD1; V gene: TRBV29-1; CDR3 DNA: TGCAGCGTTGAAGGGACAGGGGATACAGATACGCAGTATTTT; CDR3 protein: CSVEGTGDTDTQYF
CDR3 length: 11; J gene: TRBJ2-1; clone size: -; D gene: -; V gene: TRBV13; CDR3 DNA: TGTGCCAGCAGCCGAAGCGATGAGCAGTTCTTC; CDR3 protein: CASSRSDEQFF
CDR3 length: 15; J gene: TRBJ1-3; clone size: -; D gene: -; V gene: TRBV6-6; CDR3 DNA: TGTGCCAGCACCAATGGGGTGAGCTCTGGAAACACCATATATTTT; CDR3 protein: CASTNGVSSGNTIYF
CDR3 length: 13; J gene: TRBJ2-7; clone size: -; D gene: TRBD1; V gene: TRBV5-1; CDR3 DNA: TGCGCCTCGTGCGGGACAGGGGTCGGCGAGCAGTACTTC; CDR3 protein: CASCGTGVGEQYF
CDR3 length: 12; J gene: TRBJ1-5; clone size: once; D gene: -; V gene: TRBV7-9; CDR3 DNA: TGTGCCAGCAGCTTAAGCAATCAGCCCCAGCATTTT; CDR3 protein: CASSLSNQPQHF
CDR3 length: 11; J gene: TRBJ2-7; clone size: -; D gene: -; V gene: TRBV20-1; CDR3 DNA: TGCAGTGCTAGAATTAGGTACGAGCAGTACTTC; CDR3 protein: CSARIRYEQYF
CDR3 length: 14; J gene: TRBJ2-7; clone size: -; D gene: -; V gene: TRBV19; CDR3 DNA: TGTGCCAGCCTTGGGGGCCAGGATTCCTACGAGCAGTACTTC; CDR3 protein: CASLGGQDSYEQYF
CDR3 length: 13; J gene: TRBJ1-2; clone size: -; D gene: -; V gene: TRBV28; CDR3 DNA: TGTGCCGGGAGGACACACGCTAACTATGGCTACACCTTC; CDR3 protein: CAGRTHANYGYTF
CDR3 length: 13; J gene: TRBJ1-5; clone size: -; D gene: -; V gene: TRBV11-2; CDR3 DNA: TGTGCCAGCAGCTTACAGGGTAGTCAGCCCCAGCATTTT; CDR3 protein: CASSLQGSQPQHF
CDR3 length: 14; J gene: TRBJ2-7; clone size: -; D gene: -; V gene: TRBV7-2; CDR3 DNA: TGTGCCAGCAGCCCGGGACTTGGGAATAGCGAGCAGTACTTC; CDR3 protein: CASSPGLGNSEQYF
CDR3 length: 16; J gene: TRBJ2-7; clone size: -; D gene: TRBD1; V gene: TRBV4-2; CDR3 DNA: TGTGCCAGCAGCCAAGAAAGGGGGCAGGGGGCCTACGAGCAGTACTTC; CDR3 protein: CASSQERGQGAYEQYF
CDR3 length: 18; J gene: TRBJ2-1; clone size: -; D gene: -; V gene: TRBV28; CDR3 DNA: TGTGCCAGCAGTTTGTCCCCTACGATCGGGAGCTCCTACAATGAGCAGTTCTTC; CDR3 protein: CASSLSPTIGSSYNEQFF
CDR3 length: 15; J gene: TRBJ2-2; clone size: -; D gene: -; V gene: TRBV4-1; CDR3 DNA: TGCGCCAGCAGCCAAGAATTCTCTCTCACCGGGGAGCTGTTTTTT; CDR3 protein: CASSQEFSLTGELFF
CDR3 length: 14; J gene: TRBJ1-5; clone size: -; D gene: -; V gene: TRBV19; CDR3 DNA: TGTGCCACCCAGACCGTTTATAGCAATCAGCCCCAGCATTTT; CDR3 protein: CATQTVYSNQPQHF
CDR3 length: 16; J gene: TRBJ2-7; clone size: -; D gene: -; V gene: TRBV19; CDR3 DNA: TGTGCCAGTAGTATAGGTCGCCCACCAGGGCTCTACGAGCAGTACTTC; CDR3 protein: CASSIGRPPGLYEQYF
CDR3 length: 13; J gene: TRBJ1-4; clone size: -; D gene: -; V gene: TRBV6-1; CDR3 DNA: TGTGCCAGCAGTGAACTCATGGCCGAGCGTCTGTTTTTT; CDR3 protein: CASSELMAERLFF
CDR3 length: 13; J gene: TRBJ2-5; clone size: -; D gene: -; V gene: TRBV6-1; CDR3 DNA: TGTGCCACCCGACCCCCAGTCGGAGAGACCCAGTACTTC; CDR3 protein: CATRPPVGETQYF
CDR3 length: 15; J gene: TRBJ1-2; clone size: -; D gene: -; V gene: TRBV10-3; CDR3 DNA: TGTGCCATCAGCCAAATACAGGGTGTAAACTATGGCTACACCTTC; CDR3 protein: CAISQIQGVNYGYTF
CDR3 length: 14; J gene: TRBJ1-1; clone size: -; D gene: -; V gene: TRBV19; CDR3 DNA: TGTGCCAGTAGTCCGGGACCCAGCGGCACTGAAGCTTTCTTT; CDR3 protein: CASSPGPSGTEAFF
CDR3 length: 17; J gene: TRBJ2-6; clone size: -; D gene: TRBD1; V gene: TRBV2; CDR3 DNA: TGTGCCAGCAGCCGGGACAGGGTGGGCTCTGGGGCCAACGTCCTGACTTTC; CDR3 protein: CASSRDRVGSGANVLTF
CDR3 length: 14; J gene: TRBJ2-2; clone size: -; D gene: -; V gene: TRBV2; CDR3 DNA: TGTGCCAGCAGTGGGGACCGAGGCACCGGGGAGCTGTTTTTT; CDR3 protein: CASSGDRGTGELFF
CDR3 length: 10; J gene: TRBJ1-4; clone size: -; D gene: -; V gene: TRBV28; CDR3 DNA: TGTGCCAGCGGAGGGGAAAAACTGTTTTTT; CDR3 protein: CASGGEKLFF
CDR3 length: 14; J gene: TRBJ2-1; clone size: -; D gene: -; V gene: TRBV2; CDR3 DNA: TGTGCCAGCAGTGCGGGCGGTCGGTACAATGAGCAGTTCTTC; CDR3 protein: CASSAGGRYNEQFF
CDR3 length: 15; J gene: TRBJ2-7; clone size: -; D gene: TRBD1; V gene: TRBV2; CDR3 DNA: TGTGCCAGCAGTGAACTCGCAGGACAGGCCTACGAGCAGTACTTC; CDR3 protein: CASSELAGQAYEQYF
CDR3 length: 17; J gene: TRBJ2-3; clone size: -; D gene: TRBD1; V gene: TRBV12-5; CDR3 DNA: TGTGCTAGTGCCCTAGCCGGGACAGGCACCCTCACAGATACGCAGTATTTT; CDR3 protein: CASALAGTGTLTDTQYF
CDR3 length: 15; J gene: TRBJ2-7; clone size: -; D gene: TRBD2; V gene: TRBV4-2; CDR3 DNA: TGTGCCAGCAGCAGAGGAGCGGGGGACTCCTACGAGCAGTACTTC; CDR3 protein: CASSRGAGDSYEQYF
CDR3 length: 15; J gene: TRBJ2-7; clone size: -; D gene: -; V gene: TRBV25-1; CDR3 DNA: TGTGCCAGCAGTGACCGGGACACCGAACCCTACGAGCAGTACTTC; CDR3 protein: CASSDRDTEPYEQYF
CDR3 length: 15; J gene: TRBJ2-5; clone size: -; D gene: TRBD2; V gene: TRBV6-5; CDR3 DNA: TGTGCCAGCAGCTCCCGAGGGAGGGCCGGAGAGACCCAGTACTTC; CDR3 protein: CASSSRGRAGETQYF
CDR3 length: 14; J gene: TRBJ2-1; clone size: once; D gene: TRBD2; V gene: TRBV29-1; CDR3 DNA: TGCAGCGTTGAAAGGGGAGGGCCCGGGGGTGAGCAGTTCTTC; CDR3 protein: CSVERGGPGGEQFF
CDR3 length: 15; J gene: TRBJ2-7; clone size: -; D gene: TRBD1; V gene: TRBV5-1; CDR3 DNA: TGCGCCAGCAGCCTATGGACAGGGGACTCCTACGAGCAGTACTTC; CDR3 protein: CASSLWTGDSYEQYF
CDR3 length: 13; J gene: TRBJ2-7; clone size: few; D gene: -; V gene: TRBV5-1; CDR3 DNA: TGCGCCAGCAGGAGGGACGGATCCTACGAGCAGTACTTC; CDR3 protein: CASRRDGSYEQYF
CDR3 length: 13; J gene: TRBJ2-1; clone size: -; D gene: -; V gene: TRBV5-1; CDR3 DNA: TGCGCCAGCAGCCCGGGATTCGAGGATGAGCAGTTCTTC; CDR3 protein: CASSPGFEDEQFF